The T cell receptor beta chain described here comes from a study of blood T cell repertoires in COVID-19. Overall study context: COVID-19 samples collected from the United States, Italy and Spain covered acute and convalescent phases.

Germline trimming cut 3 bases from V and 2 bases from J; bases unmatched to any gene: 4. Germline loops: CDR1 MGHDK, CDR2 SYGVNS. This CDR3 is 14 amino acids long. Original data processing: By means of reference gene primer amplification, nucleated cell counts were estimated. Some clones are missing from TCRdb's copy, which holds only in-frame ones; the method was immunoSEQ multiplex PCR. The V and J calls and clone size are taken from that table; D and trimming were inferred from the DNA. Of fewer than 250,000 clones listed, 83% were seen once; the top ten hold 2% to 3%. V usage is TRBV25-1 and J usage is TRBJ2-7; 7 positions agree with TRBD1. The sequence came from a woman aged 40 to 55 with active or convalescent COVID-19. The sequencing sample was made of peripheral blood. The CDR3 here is CASSEAGGAYEQYF. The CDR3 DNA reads TGTGCCAGCAGTGAGGCAGGGGGTGCCTACGAGCAGTACTTC.